This T cell receptor beta chain derives from a study of T cells in Graves' hyperthyroidism and ophthalmopathy. Stable disease denoted Graves' hyperthyroidism without ophthalmopathy progression within 18 months. RNA transcripts were the template for amplifying TCR beta CDR3 regions. During a first-round RT-PCR of the TCR CDR3, the HTBI primer set was used. TCRdb passed the multiplex PCR reads through MiXCR, listing each CDR3 protein once. The profile covers 90,000 to 120,000 distinct CDR3 sequences, with roughly 15% appearing a single time and around 42% taken by the ten largest. This clonotype came up many times. Its antigen is unidentified. Study-level findings and limits: The authors' 13 V-J model separated ophthalmopathy from stable hyperthyroidism. Median prediction lead before ophthalmopathy onset was about 6.5 months with the model.

The specimen was blood. The clonotype comes from a woman between 45 and 60 years old with Graves' hyperthyroidism.

The CDR3 loop reads CASSLLGTGVNTEAFF. As DNA, the CDR3 is TGTGCCAGCAGTTTATTAGGGACAGGGGTCAACACTGAAGCTTTCTTT. This rearrangement joins TRBV12-3 or TRBV12-4 to TRBJ1-1; TRBD1 aligns across 10 bases. CDR3 size: 16 residues. With 2 bases clipped from V and 2 bases from J, the junction kept 5 bases outside the gene matches.